This passage covers 28 T cell receptor beta chains from one sample sequenced in a study of CD8+ T cells in alopecia areata. Following extraction, RNA underwent reverse transcription to cDNA, which served as the sequencing template. Clones were read by immunoSEQ multiplex PCR, and TCRdb kept only the in-frame ones, dropping some. Altogether about 250,000 clones are present, over 45% being singletons, with the ten largest covering around 0.92%. The sample's treatment: oral pan-JAK inhibitor, 5-10 mg twice daily. Sequenced here: CD4+ T cells sorted from blood, sampled at week 52, from a patient treated with tofacitinib. All receptors derive from a human donor with alopecia areata.

CDR3 bases: TGTGCCTGGAGTTCCGGGGGTCCCGGGGAGCTGTTTTTT. This codes for CAWSSGGPGELFF. V and J are TRBV30 and TRBJ2-2, with D possibly TRBD2 on 6 matching bases. Germline V gene sequence: CDR1 GTSNPN, CDR2 SVGIG (reference sequence). This CDR3 is 13 amino acids long. Trimming stripped 2 bases from V and 6 bases from J, with 10 bases between.

The chain links TRBV7-9 to TRBJ1-4, with TRBD1 matching 9 bases. Germline V CDR1 and CDR2: SEHNR, FQNEAQ (reference sequence). The CDR3 length is 14 residues. Trimming at V came to 5 bases and at J to 5 bases, leaving 3 bases not matched to a gene. As DNA, the CDR3 is TGTGCCAGCAGCGGGGGGACAGGGAATGAAAAACTGTTTTTT. Translation: CASSGGTGNEKLFF.

The J gene is TRBJ1-1, the V gene TRBV25-1; the match to TRBD1 covers 7 bases. V lost 5 bases, J lost 6 bases, and 12 bases stayed unmatched. This CDR3 comprises 15 residues. In germline, CDR1 is MGHDK, CDR2 SYGVNS. CDR3 sequence reads: CASSTRDSLNPEAFF. In DNA form, the CDR3 reads TGTGCCAGCAGTACCAGGGACAGCTTAAACCCTGAAGCTTTCTTT.

The rearrangement joins TRBV30 to TRBJ2-5; 9 nucleotides agree with TRBD2. The CDR3 length is 14 residues. The junction had 9 bases not matched to a gene; V was cut back by 5 bases and J by 5 bases. Germline loops: CDR1 GTSNPN, CDR2 SVGIG (reference sequence). The CDR3 loop reads CAWAVAGALETQYF. CDR3 bases: TGTGCCTGGGCCGTAGCGGGGGCCTTGGAGACCCAGTACTTC.

In this sample, this clone turned up a few times. The genes are TRBV29-1 and TRBJ2-3; 9 positions agree with TRBD2. The V segment lost 3 bases and the J segment 6 bases; nucleotides outside the gene matches: 10. Germline V gives CDR1 SQVTM, CDR2 ANQGSEA. CDR3 size: 15 residues. CDR3 DNA: TGCAGCGTTGACCTGGGCGGGGGGGCCTTTGATACGCAGTATTTT. Protein sequence: CSVDLGGGAFDTQYF.

Concerning this clone itself: This same CDR3 is encoded by further DNA sequences in the sample. This rearrangement joins TRBV30 to TRBJ1-2, with D unresolved. This CDR3 contains 11 residues. V lost 5 bases and J 8 bases, leaving 12 bases between the germline ends. CDR1 GTSNPN and CDR2 SVGIG come from the germline V gene (reference sequence). The CDR3 DNA sequence: TGTGCCTGGGGGCCTGGTGTCGGCTACACCTTC. Encoded protein: CAWGPGVGYTF.

This clone was counted between two and nine times. The CDR3 DNA follows: TGTGCCAGCAGCTATAGCGAGAACACAGATACGCAGTATTTT. Encoded protein: CASSYSENTDTQYF. The chain employs TRBV6-5 and TRBJ2-3, with D maybe TRBD2 (5 bases). The CDR3 has 14 residues. The V gene lost 6 bases and the J gene lost 2 bases, with 12 bases spanning the gap. Germline CDR1 MNHEY, CDR2 SVGAGI.

The sample holds a few counts of this clone. V is TRBV18 and J is TRBJ2-3, with 11 bases identical to TRBD2. Germline values: CDR1 KGHSH, CDR2 LQKENI. After removal of 6 bases from V and 1 base from J, the junction contained 3 bases not matched to a gene. The CDR3 totals 15 residues. The CDR3 region is CASSLAGGGTDTQYF. In nucleotides, the CDR3 is TGTGCCAGCTCCCTAGCGGGGGGCGGCACAGATACGCAGTATTTT.

V and J are TRBV18 and TRBJ2-7, with 7 bases matching TRBD2. This CDR3 contains 13 residues. Germline V CDR1 and CDR2: KGHSH, LQKENI. J was trimmed by 3 bases and V by 4 bases; bases with no gene match: 3. The CDR3 sequence: CASSLPGGYEQYF. CDR3 sequence (DNA): TGTGCCAGCTCACTCCCGGGGGGCTACGAGCAGTACTTC.

As to this clone: At one of its ends the junction is not consistent with the germline gene, which may arise from a read error. This chain connects TRBV15 to TRBJ2-1; no definite D call. CDR3 size: 11 residues. Germline CDR1 LNHNV, CDR2 YYDKDF (reference sequence). CDR3 nucleotides: TGTGCCACCAGCATTAGAGGACGCTGGATCTTC. Encoded protein: CATSIRGRWIF. The full variable domain, its missing parts supplied by reference TRBV15 and TRBJ2-1, is DAMVIQNPRYQVTQFGKPVTLSCSQTLNHNVMYWYQQKSSQAPKLLFHYYDKDFNNEADTPDNFQSRRPNTSFCFLDIRSPGLGDTAMYLCATSIRGRWIFGPGTRLTVL.

The V and J genes are TRBV1 and TRBJ2-7; the table's D call of TRBD2 was not tested on the DNA. TRBV1 represents a pseudogene. The CDR3 extends over 15 amino acids. The CDR3 DNA reads as TGCACCAGCAGCCACCGGACTAGCGTCCCCTGCGAGCAGTACTTC. Translating it yields CTSSHRTSVPCEQYF.

The gene calls are TRBV30 and TRBJ1-2; a weak D match, TRBD1 (6 bases). There are 16 residues in the CDR3. V was pared by 0 bases and J by 4 bases, with 18 bases between. Germline CDR1 GTSNPN, CDR2 SVGIG (reference sequence). As DNA, the CDR3 is TGTGCCTGGAGTGTATTGCCGCAGGGGAGTCGCTATGGCTACACCTTC. Residues: CAWSVLPQGSRYGYTF.

V gene TRBV5-6 combines with J gene TRBJ2-5; 12 bases are a match to TRBD2. CDR1 and CDR2 from the germline V gene are SGHDT and YYEEEE. The CDR3 runs to 17 residues. V lost 1 base and J lost 0; bases outside the gene matches: 4. In DNA form, the CDR3 reads TGTGCCAGCAGCTTGTTTGCTAGCGGGGGGGACCAAGAGACCCAGTACTTC. The encoded protein is CASSLFASGGDQETQYF.

This sequence joins TRBV2 and TRBJ1-6, with 8 bases fitting TRBD1. CDR1 is SNHLY, CDR2 FYNNEI, per germline. The CDR3 is 14 residues long. The V gene end was trimmed by 3 bases and the J gene end by 8 bases; junction bases not matched to a gene: 3. CDR3 nucleotides: TGTGCCAGCAGTGAGGGGACAGGATATTCACCCCTCCACTTT. It codes for CASSEGTGYSPLHF.

The J gene is TRBJ2-5, the V gene TRBV30; D gene ambiguous. CDR3 length: 12 amino acids. The germline CDR1 and CDR2 sequences are GTSNPN and SVGIG (reference sequence). V lost 8 bases and J lost 3, with 13 bases in between. This CDR3 is CARPGGKETQYF. In nucleotides, the CDR3 is TGTGCCCGACCCGGCGGCAAAGAGACCCAGTACTTC.

This clone was observed a handful of times. CDR3 in DNA: TGTGCCAGCCGGGACAGGAACCAAGAGACCCAGTACTTC. It codes for CASRDRNQETQYF. The chain joins TRBV5-4 to TRBJ2-5; 8 nucleotides line up with TRBD1. The ends lost 7 bases at V and 0 bases at J; junction bases unmatched: 2. Germline loops: CDR1 SGHNT, CDR2 YYREEE (reference sequence). The CDR3 length is 13 residues.

This clone showed up just once. The chain links TRBV6-5 to TRBJ2-7, with 7 bases lining up with TRBD1. Trimming removed 0 bases from V and 1 base from J; junction bases left unmatched: 3. Per germline, CDR1 MNHEY and CDR2 SVGAGI. The CDR3 has 15 amino acids. CDR3 coding DNA: TGTGCCAGCAGTTACTCAGTCAGGGGGTCCTACGAGCAGTACTTC. Its translation is CASSYSVRGSYEQYF.

This chain joins TRBV29-1 and TRBJ2-2; TRBD1 is a possible D gene (6 bases). This CDR3 is built from 12 residues. Trimming cost V 6 bases and J 7 bases, with 12 bases left between them. The germline CDR1 and CDR2 sequences are SQVTM and ANQGSEA. CDR3 protein: CSVGAHGGELFF. Here the CDR3 DNA reads TGCAGCGTGGGGGCGCATGGCGGGGAGCTGTTTTTT.

V gene TRBV4-1 combines with J gene TRBJ1-6, with TRBD1 as a possible D gene (5 bases). Germline assignment: CDR1 MGHRA and CDR2 YSYEKL. V shed 1 base and J shed 16 bases, with 23 bases lying between them. The CDR3 covers 16 residues. CDR3 amino acids: CASSQVVSPAPGRLHF. The CDR3 nucleotides read TGCGCCAGCAGCCAAGTGGTGAGCCCTGCACCGGGGCGGCTCCACTTT.

This clone was observed a single time. The chain is built from TRBV30 and TRBJ1-2, with 9 bases fitting TRBD1. The ends lost 6 bases at V and 3 bases at J; junction bases unmatched: 2. Looked up from germline, CDR1 is GTSNPN and CDR2 is SVGIG (reference sequence). The CDR3 loop spans 12 amino acids. CDR3 protein: CACTGGDYGYTF. The CDR3 DNA reads as TGTGCCTGCACAGGGGGCGACTATGGCTACACCTTC. The entire variable domain, with the rest obtained from reference TRBV30 and TRBJ1-2, is as follows: SQTIHQWPATLVQPVGSPLSLECTVEGTSNPNLYWYRQAAGRGLQLLFYSVGIGQISSEVPQNLSASRPQDRQFILSSKKLLLSDSGFYLCACTGGDYGYTFGSGTRLTVV.

The DNA of the CDR3 is TGTGCCAGCAGTTACGCAGAGTTTAGCAAAAACATTCAGTACTTC. It translates to CASSYAEFSKNIQYF. The chain carries TRBV6-5 and TRBJ2-4; D gene unclear. Germline V gene lookup returns CDR1 MNHEY and CDR2 SVGAGI. The CDR3 sequence is 15 residues long. Trimming stripped 2 bases from V and 3 bases from J, with 11 bases between.

CDR3 coding DNA: TGTGCCAGCAGCTTGTGGGCAGGCCAGGTAGATACGCAGTATTTT. The encoded protein is CASSLWAGQVDTQYF. V gene TRBV5-6 combines with J gene TRBJ2-3, with unresolved D. The CDR3 totals 15 residues. Germline V gene lookup returns CDR1 SGHDT and CDR2 YYEEEE. V was cut by 1 base and J by 5 bases, with 14 bases left in between. The full variable domain, with the rest looked up from reference TRBV5-6 and TRBJ2-3, is DAGVTQSPTHLIKTRGQQVTLRCSPKSGHDTVSWYQQALGQGPQFIFQYYEEEERQRGNFPDRFSGHQFPNYSSELNVNALLLGDSALYLCASSLWAGQVDTQYFGPGTRLTVL.

The chain is built from TRBV6-5 and TRBJ2-7; D gene ambiguous. The CDR3 is made up of 12 amino acids. V was pared by 2 bases and J by 0 bases, with 2 bases between. CDR1 and CDR2 from the germline V gene are MNHEY and SVGAGI. The chain's CDR3 is CASSYPSYEQYF. Written as DNA, the CDR3 is TGTGCCAGCAGTTACCCCTCCTACGAGCAGTACTTC.

In its sample, this clone was seen a few times. The chain employs TRBV2 and TRBJ1-2; no clear D gene. The CDR3 has 15 residues. Germline V lookup: CDR1 SNHLY, CDR2 FYNNEI. V was clipped by 5 bases and J by 0 bases, with 13 bases between them. CDR3 DNA: TGTGCCAGCAGTCCGCTACGTGATACTAACTATGGCTACACCTTC. Residues: CASSPLRDTNYGYTF.

The rearrangement uses TRBV29-1 and TRBJ1-1; D gene unclear. The CDR3 runs 12 residues. The V end lost 1 base, the J end lost 1 base, and 4 bases lay between the germline ends. Per germline, CDR1 SQVTM and CDR2 ANQGSEA. The chain's CDR3 is CSVEGANTEAFF. The CDR3 region has the DNA TGCAGCGTTGAAGGGGCGAACACTGAAGCTTTCTTT.

The V call is TRBV30, the J call TRBJ2-1; D is ambiguous. V was trimmed by 8 bases and J by 5 bases, leaving 16 bases between them. This CDR3 is 13 amino acids long. CDR1 and CDR2 from the germline V gene are GTSNPN and SVGIG (reference sequence). As DNA, the CDR3 is TGTGCCGGAAAGAGAGAGGTCCACAATGAGCAGTTCTTC. Translated, it gives CAGKREVHNEQFF.

This clone was observed a few times. The chain combines TRBV11-3 with TRBJ2-1; 8 bases match TRBD1. Germline V CDR1 and CDR2: SGHNT, YENEEA. J was trimmed by 6 bases and V by 3 bases; bases with no gene match: 10. This CDR3 contains 16 residues. The CDR3 region is CASSLGVTGAGNEQFF. In DNA, the CDR3 is TGTGCCAGCAGCTTGGGAGTGACAGGGGCTGGCAATGAGCAGTTCTTC.

This clone was observed a handful of times. The gene calls are TRBV29-1 and TRBJ2-6; the match to TRBD1 covers 8 bases. Germline V gene lookup returns CDR1 SQVTM and CDR2 ANQGSEA. The CDR3 has 15 amino acids. V lost 6 bases and J lost 0; bases outside the gene matches: 4. The CDR3 sequence: CSVGTGASGANVLTF. The CDR3, as DNA: TGCAGCGTCGGGACAGGAGCCTCTGGGGCCAACGTCCTGACTTTC.